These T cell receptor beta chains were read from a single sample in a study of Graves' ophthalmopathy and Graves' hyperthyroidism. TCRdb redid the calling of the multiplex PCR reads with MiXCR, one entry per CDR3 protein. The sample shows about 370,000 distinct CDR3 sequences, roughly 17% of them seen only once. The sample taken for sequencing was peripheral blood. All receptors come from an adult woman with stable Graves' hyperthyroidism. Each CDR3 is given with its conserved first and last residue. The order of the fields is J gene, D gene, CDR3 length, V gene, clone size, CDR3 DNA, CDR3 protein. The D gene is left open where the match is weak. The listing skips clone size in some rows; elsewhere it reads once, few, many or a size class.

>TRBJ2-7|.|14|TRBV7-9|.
TGTGCCAGCAGCCGTAATGGACAGTCCTACGAGCAGTACTTC
CASSRNGQSYEQYF
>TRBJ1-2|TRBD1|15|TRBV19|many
TGTGCCAGTAGTTTCGACAGGGTGGGTTTCGATGGCTACACCTTC
CASSFDRVGFDGYTF
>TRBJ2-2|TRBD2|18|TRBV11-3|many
TGTGCCAGCAGCTTAGTACAAGGGACTAGCGGTAACACCGGGGAGCTGTTTTTT
CASSLVQGTSGNTGELFF
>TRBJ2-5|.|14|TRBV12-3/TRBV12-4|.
TGTGCCAGCAGTTCCTTGACTAGACAAGAGACCCAGTACTTC
CASSSLTRQETQYF
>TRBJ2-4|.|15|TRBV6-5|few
TGTGCCAGCAGTTACAATGGTATAGCCAAAAACATTCAGTACTTC
CASSYNGIAKNIQYF
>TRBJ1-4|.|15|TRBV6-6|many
TGTGCCAGCAGCATGTCGACAGACTATAATGAAAAACTGTTTTTT
CASSMSTDYNEKLFF
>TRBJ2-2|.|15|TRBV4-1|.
TGCGCCAGCCGGAATGTGTTTAAGGAACCGGGGGAGCTGTTTTTT
CASRNVFKEPGELFF
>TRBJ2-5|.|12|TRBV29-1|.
TGCAGCGTTGACCCCACCCCAGGGACCCAGTACTTC
CSVDPTPGTQYF
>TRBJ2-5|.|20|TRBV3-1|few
TGTGCCAGCAGCCTCCTTCGCGGTGGAGTCGGGATAACGGGGGTCGGGACCCAGTACTTC
CASSLLRGGVGITGVGTQYF
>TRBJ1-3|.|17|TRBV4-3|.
TGCGCCAGCAGCCAAGATCGTTTAAGGGCCTCTGGAAACACCATATATTTT
CASSQDRLRASGNTIYF
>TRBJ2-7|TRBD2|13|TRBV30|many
TGTGCCTGGAGAGCGGGGCACTCCTACGAGCAGTACTTC
CAWRAGHSYEQYF
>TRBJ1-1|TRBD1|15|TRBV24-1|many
TGTGCCACCCGTCCCGGGACAGGGATGAACACTGAAGCTTTCTTT
CATRPGTGMNTEAFF
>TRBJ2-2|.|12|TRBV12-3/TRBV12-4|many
TGTGCCAGCAGGGTTGGCACCGGGGAGCTGTTTTTT
CASRVGTGELFF
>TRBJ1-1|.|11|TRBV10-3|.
TGTGCCATCAGTGAGAACCGTAAAGCTTTCTTT
CAISENRKAFF
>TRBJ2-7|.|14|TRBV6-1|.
TGTGCCAGCAGTGAAGAGGGACGCTGGAACGAGCAGTACTTC
CASSEEGRWNEQYF
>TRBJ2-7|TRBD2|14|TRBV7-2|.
TGTGCCAGCAGCTTTGCTAGCGGGGTATACGAGCAGTACTTC
CASSFASGVYEQYF
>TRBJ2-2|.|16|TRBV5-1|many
TGCGCCAGCAGCTTTTATCCGGACTCGAACACCGGGGAGCTGTTTTTT
CASSFYPDSNTGELFF
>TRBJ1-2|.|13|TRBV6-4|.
TGTGCCAGCAGTGACTCAGGGTCCTATGGCTACACCTTC
CASSDSGSYGYTF
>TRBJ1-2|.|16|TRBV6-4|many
TGTGCCAGCAGTGATACCCCAAAACAGGGAATTGGTGGCTACACCTTC
CASSDTPKQGIGGYTF
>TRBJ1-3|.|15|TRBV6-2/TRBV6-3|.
TGTGCCAGCAGTTTGCAGGTTGGGTCCGGAAACACCATATATTTT
CASSLQVGSGNTIYF
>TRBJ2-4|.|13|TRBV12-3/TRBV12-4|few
TGTGCCAGCAGCCTACAGGGGGGGTCTGGTCAGTACTTC
CASSLQGGSGQYF
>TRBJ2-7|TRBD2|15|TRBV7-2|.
TGTGCCAGCAGCTTAGGGACTAGCAGCTCCTACGAGCAGTACTTC
CASSLGTSSSYEQYF
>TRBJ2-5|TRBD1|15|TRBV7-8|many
TGTGCCAGCAGCCCCTCGGATGGCAGGGGGGAGACCCAGTACTTC
CASSPSDGRGETQYF
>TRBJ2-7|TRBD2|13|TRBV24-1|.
TGTGTCACCAGTGGAGCTAGCGGGAACGAGCAGTACTTC
CVTSGASGNEQYF
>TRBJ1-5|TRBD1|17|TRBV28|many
TGTGCCAGCAGTTTGGGGACAGGGGGCTTGGGCAATCAGCCCCAGCATTTT
CASSLGTGGLGNQPQHF
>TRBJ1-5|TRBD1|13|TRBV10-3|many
TGTGCCATCAGTGGGACAGGGAACCAGCCCCAGCATTTT
CAISGTGNQPQHF
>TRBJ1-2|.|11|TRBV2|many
TGTGCCAGCAGTGCCCGGGTTGGCTACACCTTC
CASSARVGYTF
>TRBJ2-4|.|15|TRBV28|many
TGTGCCAGCAGTTTCACTAGTGGAGTATCGGACATTCAGTACTTC
CASSFTSGVSDIQYF
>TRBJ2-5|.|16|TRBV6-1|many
TGTGCCAGCAGTCCCGGCGCCTTATACAGCGAACAGACCCAGTACTTC
CASSPGALYSEQTQYF
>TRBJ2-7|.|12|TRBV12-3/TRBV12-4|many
TGTGCCAGCACCCTTCTAGGGTACGAGCAGTACTTC
CASTLLGYEQYF
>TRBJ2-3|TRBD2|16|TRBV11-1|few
TGTGCCAGCAGCCCGCGGACTAGACATAACGCAGATACGCAGTATTTT
CASSPRTRHNADTQYF
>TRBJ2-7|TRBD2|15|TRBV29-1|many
TGCAGCGTTGAGGTAGCGGGAGGGAAGCCTTACGAGCAGTACTTC
CSVEVAGGKPYEQYF
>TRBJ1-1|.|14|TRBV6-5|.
TGTGCCAGCAGTTACTCCGCCAGGGAGGCTGAAGCTTTCTTT
CASSYSAREAEAFF
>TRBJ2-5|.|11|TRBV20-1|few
TGCAGTGTGCGACTAGTGGAGACCCAGTACTTC
CSVRLVETQYF
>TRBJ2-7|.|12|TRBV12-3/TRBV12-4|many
TGTGCCAGCAGTCCGGGGTTTAGCGAGCAGTACTTC
CASSPGFSEQYF
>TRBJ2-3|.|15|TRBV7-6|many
TGTGCCAGCAGCCCACGTCCAATTAGCACAGATACGCAGTATTTT
CASSPRPISTDTQYF
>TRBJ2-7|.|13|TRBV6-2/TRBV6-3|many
TGTGCCAGCAGAGATGGGGATACCTACGAGCAGTACTTC
CASRDGDTYEQYF
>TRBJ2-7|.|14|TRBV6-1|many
TGTGCCAGCAGTGACCTTTTGACCTCCTACGAGCAGTACTTC
CASSDLLTSYEQYF
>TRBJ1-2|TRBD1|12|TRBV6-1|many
TGTGCCAGCAGTGTTGACAGGGAAGGCTACACCTTC
CASSVDREGYTF
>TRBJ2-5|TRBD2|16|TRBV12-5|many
TGTGCTAGTGGTTCCCGACTAGCGGGAGGGCGAGAGACCCAGTACTTC
CASGSRLAGGRETQYF
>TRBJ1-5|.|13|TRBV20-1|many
TGCAGTGCTAGTCCCAACAGGCTTCAGCCCCAGCATTTT
CSASPNRLQPQHF
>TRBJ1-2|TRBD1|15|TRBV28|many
TGTGCCAGCAGTTTAATAGGGGGCAGCGGCTATGGCTACACCTTC
CASSLIGGSGYGYTF
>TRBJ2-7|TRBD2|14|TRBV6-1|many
TGTGCCAGCAGCGAAGCGGGATTGACCTACGAGCAGTACTTC
CASSEAGLTYEQYF
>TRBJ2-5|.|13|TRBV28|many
TGTGCCAGCAGCCTGGACAGTATGGAGACCCAGTACTTC
CASSLDSMETQYF
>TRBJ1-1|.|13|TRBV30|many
TGTGCCTGGAGTTACCAGCCGAACACTGAAGCTTTCTTT
CAWSYQPNTEAFF
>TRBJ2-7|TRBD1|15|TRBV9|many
TGTGCCAGCAGCCCCCAGAGTTCCAGGGGGAGCGAGCAGTACTTC
CASSPQSSRGSEQYF